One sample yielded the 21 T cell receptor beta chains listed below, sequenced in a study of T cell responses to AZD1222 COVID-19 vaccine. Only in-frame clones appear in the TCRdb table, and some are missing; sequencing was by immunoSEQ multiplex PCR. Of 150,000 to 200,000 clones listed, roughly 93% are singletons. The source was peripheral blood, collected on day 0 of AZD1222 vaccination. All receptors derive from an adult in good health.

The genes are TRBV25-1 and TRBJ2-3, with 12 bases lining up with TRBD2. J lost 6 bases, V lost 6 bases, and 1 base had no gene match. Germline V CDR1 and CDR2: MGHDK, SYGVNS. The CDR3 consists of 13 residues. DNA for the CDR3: TGTGCCAGCAGACTAGCGGGGGGCGATACGCAGTATTTT. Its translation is CASRLAGGDTQYF.

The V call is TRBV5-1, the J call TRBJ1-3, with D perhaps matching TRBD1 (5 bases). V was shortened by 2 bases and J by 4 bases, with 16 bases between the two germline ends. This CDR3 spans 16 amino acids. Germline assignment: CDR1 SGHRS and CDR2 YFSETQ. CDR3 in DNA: TGCGCCAGCAGCTTAAGTCAGGGTACGGTCGGAAACACCATATATTTT. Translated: CASSLSQGTVGNTIYF.

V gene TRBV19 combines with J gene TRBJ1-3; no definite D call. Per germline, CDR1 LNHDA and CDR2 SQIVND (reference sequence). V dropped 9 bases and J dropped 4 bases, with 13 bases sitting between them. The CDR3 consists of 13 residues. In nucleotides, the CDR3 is TGTGCCAGCACTCGAAACCTGGGAAACACCATATATTTT. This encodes CASTRNLGNTIYF.

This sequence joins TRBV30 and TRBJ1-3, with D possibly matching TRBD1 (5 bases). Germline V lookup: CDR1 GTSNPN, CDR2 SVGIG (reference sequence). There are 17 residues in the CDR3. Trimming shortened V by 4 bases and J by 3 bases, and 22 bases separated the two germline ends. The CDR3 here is CAWTRGRSGRGGNTIYF. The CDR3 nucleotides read TGTGCCTGGACTAGGGGCCGATCAGGGAGGGGTGGAAACACCATATATTTT.

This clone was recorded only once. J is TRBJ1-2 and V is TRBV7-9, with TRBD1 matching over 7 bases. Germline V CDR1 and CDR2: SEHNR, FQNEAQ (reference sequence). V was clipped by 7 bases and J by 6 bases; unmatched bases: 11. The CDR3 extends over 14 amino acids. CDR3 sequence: CASTLTTGQHGYTF. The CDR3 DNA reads TGTGCCAGCACCCTTACGACAGGGCAACATGGCTACACCTTC.

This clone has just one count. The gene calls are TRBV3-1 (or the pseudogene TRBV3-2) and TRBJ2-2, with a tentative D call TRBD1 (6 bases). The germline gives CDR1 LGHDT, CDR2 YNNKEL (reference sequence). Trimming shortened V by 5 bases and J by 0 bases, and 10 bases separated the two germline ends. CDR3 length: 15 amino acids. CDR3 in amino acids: CASSWTVPNTGELFF. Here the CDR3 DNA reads TGTGCCAGCAGCTGGACAGTGCCGAACACCGGGGAGCTGTTTTTT.

The CDR3 nucleotides read TGTGCCTGGAGGGCGAAAGCGGAGTATGAAGCTTTCTTT. Translating it yields CAWRAKAEYEAFF. The V call is TRBV30, the J call TRBJ1-1, with D unclear. This CDR3 comprises 13 residues. Trimming removed 3 bases at V and 7 bases at J, with 15 bases between. CDR1 is GTSNPN and CDR2 is SVGIG in the germline V gene (reference sequence).

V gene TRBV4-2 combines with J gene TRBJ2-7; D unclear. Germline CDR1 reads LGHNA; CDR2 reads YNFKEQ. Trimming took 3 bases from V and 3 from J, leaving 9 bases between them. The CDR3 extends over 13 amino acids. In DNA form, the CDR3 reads TGTGCCAGCAGCCAGGGAAACAGCTACGAGCAGTACTTC. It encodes CASSQGNSYEQYF.

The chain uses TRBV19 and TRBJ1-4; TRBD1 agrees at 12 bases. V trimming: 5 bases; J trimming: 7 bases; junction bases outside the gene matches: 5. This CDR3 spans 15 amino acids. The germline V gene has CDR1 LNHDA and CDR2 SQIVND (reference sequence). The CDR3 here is CASSPGTGGGEKLFF. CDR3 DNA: TGTGCCAGTAGTCCCGGGACAGGGGGCGGTGAAAAACTGTTTTTT.

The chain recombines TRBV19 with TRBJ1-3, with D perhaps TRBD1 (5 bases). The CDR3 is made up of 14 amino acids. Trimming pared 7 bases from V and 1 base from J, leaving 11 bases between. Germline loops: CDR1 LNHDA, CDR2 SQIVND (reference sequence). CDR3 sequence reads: CASITTASGNTIYF. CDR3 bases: TGTGCCAGTATTACGACAGCTTCTGGAAACACCATATATTTT.

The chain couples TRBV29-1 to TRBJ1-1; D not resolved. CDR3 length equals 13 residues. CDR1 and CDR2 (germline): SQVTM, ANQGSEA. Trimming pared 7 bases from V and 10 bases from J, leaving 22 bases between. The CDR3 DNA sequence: TGCAGCGCTGGAGGCCAGTTTGCACTTGGAGCTTTCTTT. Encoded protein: CSAGGQFALGAFF.

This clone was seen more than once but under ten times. Written as DNA, the CDR3 is TGTGCCAGCAGCCTACGACAGGACACCGGGGAGCTGTTTTTT. As protein: CASSLRQDTGELFF. The chain has TRBV7-2 and TRBJ2-2; D might be TRBD1 (6 bases). Germline loops: CDR1 SGHTA, CDR2 FQGNSA. This CDR3 has 14 residues. With 5 bases removed from V and 3 bases from J, the gap between germline ends came to 10 bases. Filled out from reference TRBV7-2 and TRBJ2-2, the complete variable domain reads GAGVSQSPSNKVTEKGKDVELRCDPISGHTALYWYRQSLGQGLEFLIYFQGNSAPDKSGLPSDRFSAERTGGSVSTLTIQRTQQEDSAVYLCASSLRQDTGELFFGEGSRLTVL.

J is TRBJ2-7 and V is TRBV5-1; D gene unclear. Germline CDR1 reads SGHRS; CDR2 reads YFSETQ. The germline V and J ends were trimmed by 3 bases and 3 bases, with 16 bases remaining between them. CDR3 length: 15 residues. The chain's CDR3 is CASSSAQRADYEQYF. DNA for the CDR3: TGCGCCAGCAGCTCGGCCCAACGGGCCGACTACGAGCAGTACTTC.

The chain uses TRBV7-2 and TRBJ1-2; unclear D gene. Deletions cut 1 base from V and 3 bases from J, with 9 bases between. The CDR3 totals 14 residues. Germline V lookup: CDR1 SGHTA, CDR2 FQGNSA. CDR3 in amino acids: CASSLGQVHYGYTF. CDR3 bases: TGTGCCAGCAGCTTAGGCCAGGTTCACTATGGCTACACCTTC.

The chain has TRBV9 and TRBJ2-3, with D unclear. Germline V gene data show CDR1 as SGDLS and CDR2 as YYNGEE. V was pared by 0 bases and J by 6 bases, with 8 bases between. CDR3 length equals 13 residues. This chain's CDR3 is CASSVEPPDTQYF. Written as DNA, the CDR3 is TGTGCCAGCAGCGTAGAGCCCCCCGATACGCAGTATTTT.

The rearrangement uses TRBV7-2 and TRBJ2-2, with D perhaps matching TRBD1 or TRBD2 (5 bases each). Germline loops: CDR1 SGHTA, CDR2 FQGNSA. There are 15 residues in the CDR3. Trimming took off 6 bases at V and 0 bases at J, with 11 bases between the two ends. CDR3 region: CASSQGAANTGELFF. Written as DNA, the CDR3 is TGTGCCAGCAGTCAGGGAGCGGCGAACACCGGGGAGCTGTTTTTT.

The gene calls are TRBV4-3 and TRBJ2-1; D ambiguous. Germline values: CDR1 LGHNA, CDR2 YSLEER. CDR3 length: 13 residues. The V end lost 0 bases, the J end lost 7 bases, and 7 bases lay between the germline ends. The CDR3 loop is CASSQEVRNEQFF. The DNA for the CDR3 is TGCGCCAGCAGCCAAGAAGTCCGAAATGAGCAGTTCTTC.

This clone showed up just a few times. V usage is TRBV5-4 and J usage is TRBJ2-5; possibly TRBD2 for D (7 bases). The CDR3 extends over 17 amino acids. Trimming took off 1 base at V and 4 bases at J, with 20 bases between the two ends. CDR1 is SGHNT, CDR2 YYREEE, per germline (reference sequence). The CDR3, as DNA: TGTGCCAGCAGCTTGTGGCGGGGGCGGGGAGTTTTAGAGACCCAGTACTTC. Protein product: CASSLWRGRGVLETQYF. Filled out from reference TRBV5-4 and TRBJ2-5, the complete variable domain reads ETGVTQSPTHLIKTRGQQVTLRCSSQSGHNTVSWYQQALGQGPQFIFQYYREEENGRGNFPPRFSGLQFPNYSSELNVNALELDDSALYLCASSLWRGRGVLETQYFGPGTRLLVL.

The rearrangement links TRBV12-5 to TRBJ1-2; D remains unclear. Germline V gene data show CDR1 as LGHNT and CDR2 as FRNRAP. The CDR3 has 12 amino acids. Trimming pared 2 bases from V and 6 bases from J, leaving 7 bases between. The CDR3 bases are TGTGCTAGTGGTTTGCTCGGTGATGGCTACACCTTC. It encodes CASGLLGDGYTF.

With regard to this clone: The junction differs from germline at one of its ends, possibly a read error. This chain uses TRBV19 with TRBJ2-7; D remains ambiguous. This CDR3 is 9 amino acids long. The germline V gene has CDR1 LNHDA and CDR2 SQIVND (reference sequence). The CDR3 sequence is CARSKEQYF. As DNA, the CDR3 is TGTGCCAGAAGTAAAGAGCAGTACTTC.

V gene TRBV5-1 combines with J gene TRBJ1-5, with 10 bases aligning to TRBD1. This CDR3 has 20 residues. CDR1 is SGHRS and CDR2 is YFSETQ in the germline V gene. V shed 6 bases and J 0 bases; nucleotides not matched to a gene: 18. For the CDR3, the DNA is TGCGCCAGCACCTCAGCGTCCCGGGACAGGGGCGTCCCTAGCAATCAGCCCCAGCATTTT. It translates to CASTSASRDRGVPSNQPQHF.